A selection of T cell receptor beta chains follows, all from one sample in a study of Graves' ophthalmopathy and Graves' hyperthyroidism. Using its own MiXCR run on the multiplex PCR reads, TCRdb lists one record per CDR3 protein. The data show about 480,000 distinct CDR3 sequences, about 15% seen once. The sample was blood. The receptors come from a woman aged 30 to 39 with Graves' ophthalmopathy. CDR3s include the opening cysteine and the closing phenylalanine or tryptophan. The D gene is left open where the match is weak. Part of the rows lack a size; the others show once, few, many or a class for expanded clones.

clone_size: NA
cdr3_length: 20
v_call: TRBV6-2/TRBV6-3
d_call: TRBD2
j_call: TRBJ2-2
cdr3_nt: TGTGCCAGCAGGGGGCTAGCGGGAGAATGGCAATCGGCGAACACCGGGGAGCTGTTTTTT
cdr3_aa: CASRGLAGEWQSANTGELFF

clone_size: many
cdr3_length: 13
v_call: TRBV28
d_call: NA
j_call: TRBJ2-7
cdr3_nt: TGTGCCAGCAGTTTAGGTTTGAACTACGAGCGGTACTTC
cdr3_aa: CASSLGLNYERYF

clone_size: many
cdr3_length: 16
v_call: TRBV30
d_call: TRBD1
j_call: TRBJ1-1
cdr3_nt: TGTGCCTGGAGGGGAGGACAGGGGCATCTGAGCACTGAAGCTTTCTTT
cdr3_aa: CAWRGGQGHLSTEAFF

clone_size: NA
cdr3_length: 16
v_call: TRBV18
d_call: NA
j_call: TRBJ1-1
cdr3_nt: TGTGCCAGCTCACCACCTACGGGGGGCCTGAACACTGAAGCTTTCTTT
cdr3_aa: CASSPPTGGLNTEAFF

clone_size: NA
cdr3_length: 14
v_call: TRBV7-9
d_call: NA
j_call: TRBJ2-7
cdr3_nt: TGTGCCAGCAGCTTAGTCGGCAGTTTAGCGGTTCAGTACTTC
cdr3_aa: CASSLVGSLAVQYF

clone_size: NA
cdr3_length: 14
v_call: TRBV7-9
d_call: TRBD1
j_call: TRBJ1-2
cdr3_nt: TGTGCCAGCAGCTCCAGCGGACAGGACTATGGCTACACCTTC
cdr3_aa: CASSSSGQDYGYTF

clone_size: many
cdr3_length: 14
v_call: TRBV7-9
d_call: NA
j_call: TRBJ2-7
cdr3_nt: TGTGCCAGCAGCTTAGATAGAAACTCCTACGAGCAGTACTTC
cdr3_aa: CASSLDRNSYEQYF

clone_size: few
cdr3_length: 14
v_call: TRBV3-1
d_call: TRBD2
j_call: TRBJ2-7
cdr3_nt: TGTGCCAGCAGCCCGGGGACTAGGTACTACGAGCAGTACTTC
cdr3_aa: CASSPGTRYYEQYF

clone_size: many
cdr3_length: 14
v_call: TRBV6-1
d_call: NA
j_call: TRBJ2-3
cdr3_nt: TGTGCCAGCAGCCACAGGGTGAGCACAGATACGCAGTATTTT
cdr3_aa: CASSHRVSTDTQYF

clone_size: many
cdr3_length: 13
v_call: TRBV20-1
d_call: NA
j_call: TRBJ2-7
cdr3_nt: TGCAGTGCTAGAGTATCCCGATCCTACGAGCAGCACTTC
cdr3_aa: CSARVSRSYEQHF

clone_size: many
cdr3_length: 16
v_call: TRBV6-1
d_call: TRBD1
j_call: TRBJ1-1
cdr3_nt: TGTGCCAGCAGCCAGGGGGACTTTTCAGCGAGCACTGAAGCTTTCTTT
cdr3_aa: CASSQGDFSASTEAFF

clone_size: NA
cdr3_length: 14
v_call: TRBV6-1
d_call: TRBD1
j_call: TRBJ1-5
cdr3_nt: TGTGCCAGCAGCTCTACAGGGGGTATGAAGCCCCAGCATTTT
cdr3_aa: CASSSTGGMKPQHF

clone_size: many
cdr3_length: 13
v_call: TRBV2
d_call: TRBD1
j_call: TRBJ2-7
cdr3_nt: TGTGCCAGCATTGGGACAGGGCCCTACGAGCAGTACTTC
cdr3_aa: CASIGTGPYEQYF